This TCR beta chain is from a study of blood T cell repertoires in COVID-19 (dated by TCRdb to the early 2020s). Background on the whole study: For ImmuneRACE Cohort 3, a participant was defined as recovered based on two consecutive negative NP/OP PCR tests, clearance by a healthcare professional, or resolution of symptoms. A de-identified subject ID, COVID-19 status, age in years and sex were almost always included in the sample metadata. The repertoires were made available in a free public database intended to serve as a resource for research on the immune response to SARS-CoV-2. Samples were obtained from the ongoing ImmuneRACE study (first 160 participants) and from about 1,300 subjects provided by 6 global collaborators. Collaborator samples came from the United States, Italy and Spain and covered acute and convalescent phases of COVID-19. The material from the prospective study consisted of cDNA or gDNA derived from T cells, B-cell-depleted T cells, or PBMCs. Deeply sampled blood TCRbeta repertoires from subjects exposed to, actively infected with, or recovered from COVID-19 were included in the dataset. Where available, HLA class I and class II types were obtained from metadata supplied by the sample provider rather than from assay-based typing.

In the prospective study, participants were roughly 18 to 95 years old, resided in about two dozen geographic areas of the United States, and were enrolled through a virtual design. In the prospective study, cohorts were assigned on the basis of participant-reported clinical history obtained from a screening survey and a study questionnaire. In the prospective study, mobile phlebotomists collected whole blood, serum and a nasopharyngeal or oropharyngeal swab from each participant. Participants in the prospective study had the option to provide additional blood draws and questionnaires over an approximately 2-month period. Before DNA extraction, prospective study blood samples were shipped either frozen or at room temperature. The immunoSEQ Assay, a bias-controlled multiplex PCR, was used to amplify TCRbeta CDR3 regions from genomic DNA. From the authors' description of their analysis: Within the assay, amplification of reference gene primers was used to estimate how many nucleated cells each sample contained. To quantify the absolute abundance of each unique TCRbeta CDR3 rearrangement, sequence reads were collapsed and filtered. For each sample, productive Simpson clonality was calculated by taking the square root of Simpson's diversity index across productive rearrangements. This immuneACCESS table, as held by TCRdb, lists in-frame sequences with V and J called but not all clones. Of the missing ones, under half trace to an unresolved V gene in checked studies; the others have no known cause. V and J calls and clone size are copied from that table; D and trimming were computed from the DNA. The sample records more than 300,000 clones, 80% to 90% of which are singletons. The ten biggest clones cover less than 2.5% of the sample.

With respect to this clone: Which antigen it targets is not known. Qualities for individual bases were not recorded, and no much larger clone is one base off.

From V the trimming removes 7 bases and from J it removes 7 bases, while the gene matches leave 4 bases of the junction unaccounted for. The CDR3, from cysteine to phenylalanine, totals 12 residues. Only the CDR3 portion is preserved as DNA: 36 bases, with reading frame beginning at the first base. As encoded in the germline V gene (reference sequence), CDR1 is LNHDA while CDR2 is SQIVND. Paper-wide results and their limitations: How much clinical and demographic metadata was included differed by source and by participant, and the metadata was provided uncurated.

In this chain, TRBV19 is recombined with TRBJ1-5; 7 central nucleotides agree with TRBD1. The specimen sequenced was PBMCs or T cells enriched from blood (not recorded which). The clonotype was recovered from a man aged 40-49 years in a cohort exposed to, infected with or recovered from COVID-19 (not recorded which). The bases read TGTGCCAGTAACAGGGGAGGACAGCCCCAGCATTTT. Its translation is CASNRGGQPQHF.